This T cell receptor beta chain was profiled in a study of shared clonotypes between healthy human individuals. Naive CD8 populations comprised CD45RO-negative cells positively selected for CCR7, excluding terminally differentiated effector memory CD45RA+ cells. V lost 5 bases to trimming and J lost 7 bases, with 12 bases between them. This CDR3 region has 12 residues. Germline CDR1 SGDLS, CDR2 YYNGEE. Assay: immunoSEQ multiplex PCR; the TCRdb copy retains only in-frame clones and omits some. The sample includes 660,000 or so clones, 95% to 97% of them seen just once. This clone occurred a few times. This clonotype was sampled from a woman aged 25 to 39 in good health. The chain uses TRBV9 and TRBJ1-1; the D gene is possibly TRBD1 (5 bases). The sequenced sample consisted of naive CD8+ T cells sorted from blood. The CDR3 region is CASRLGPGEAFF. DNA of the CDR3: TGTGCCAGCAGACTGGGGCCGGGTGAAGCTTTCTTT. Combining the CDR3 with reference TRBV9 and TRBJ1-1 gives the whole variable domain DSGVTQTPKHLITATGQRVTLRCSPRSGDLSVYWYQQSLDQGLQFLIQYYNGEERAKGNILERFSAQQFPDLHSELNLSSLELGDSALYFCASRLGPGEAFFGQGTRLTVV.